This T cell receptor beta chain was captured in a study of cytomegalovirus exposure and HLA in healthy donors. Profiled with immunoSEQ multiplex PCR; TCRdb holds only in-frame clones, not every one. The top ten clones hold less than 4% of a sample with more than 55,000 clones, around 90% of them seen once. Source material: PBMCs. This clonotype was obtained from a man aged 18 to 30 in good health and CMV-seronegative.

The CDR3 DNA is TGTGCCAGCAGCTCACGAGGGGAGACAGGGGTCGGAAACACCATATATTTT. This encodes CASSSRGETGVGNTIYF. V is TRBV7-9 and J is TRBJ1-3, with TRBD1 matching over 8 bases. This CDR3 spans 17 amino acids. The V gene end was trimmed by 4 bases and the J gene end by 4 bases; junction bases not matched to a gene: 12. Germline CDR1 and CDR2: SEHNR and FQNEAQ (reference sequence). The whole variable domain, filled in from reference TRBV7-9 and TRBJ1-3, reads DTGVSQNPRHKITKRGQNVTFRCDPISEHNRLYWYRQTLGQGPEFLTYFQNEAQLEKSRLLSDRFSAERPKGSFSTLEIQRTEQGDSAMYLCASSSRGETGVGNTIYFGEGSWLTVV.